A selection of T cell receptor beta chains follows, all from one sample in a study of Graves' ophthalmopathy and Graves' hyperthyroidism. Using its own MiXCR run on the multiplex PCR reads, TCRdb lists one record per CDR3 protein. The table lists about 420,000 distinct CDR3 sequences, around 21% of them singletons. Sequenced sample: peripheral blood. The receptors were sampled from a woman aged 18-29 years with stable Graves' hyperthyroidism. The conserved cysteine and the conserved F or W are not part of the CDR3 here.

TRBV6-2/TRBV6-3	13	ASSYLGGLNTEAF
TRBV12-3/TRBV12-4	13	ASSLVLQGADGYT
TRBV15	13	ATSRDRGPHQPQH
TRBV6-2/TRBV6-3	16	ASSYSRRGTSGDYEQY
TRBV6-1	11	ASKRDHQETQY
TRBV12-3/TRBV12-4	11	ASSFTGTYEQY
TRBV30	11	AWSATTQETQY
TRBV12-3/TRBV12-4	10	ASSLGDPEAF
TRBV15	13	ATSKMRQGAGEQY
TRBV7-2	10	ASSTYRAEAF
TRBV6-1	13	ASSEVRGFAGELF
TRBV20-1	13	SARGQGLHNSPLH
TRBV7-3	16	ASSLKPLLTGRNTEAF
TRBV7-2	10	ASRRQGSEQY
TRBV6-2/TRBV6-3	10	ASSTGVPEAF
TRBV3-1	10	ASSQPAGELF
TRBV6-5	11	ASSYSRGETQY
TRBV6-5	12	ASSYQVQPGELF
TRBV2	13	AGRVQGVLHTEAF
TRBV27	14	ASSSTTGFPSYEQY
TRBV7-7	11	ASSLQGPQTQY
TRBV3-1	12	ASSQEGFDYGYT
TRBV12-3/TRBV12-4	11	ASSITGTHEQY
TRBV10-3	14	AIRTSGAASSETQY
TRBV5-1	15	ASSLAPGLAGAYEQY
TRBV28	13	ASSLLGSTNYGYT
TRBV20-1	11	SASELSNQPQH
TRBV5-1	13	ASRRAGAESYEQY
TRBV12-3/TRBV12-4	12	ASSLGQGIGGLC
TRBV10-3	10	AVRDRDYEQY
TRBV4-1	12	ASSQDLSSYEQY
TRBV7-2	13	ASSSHRGMVTEAF
TRBV2	20	ASSADRGPGTSGRFRIYEQY
TRBV5-1	12	ASSRGQVPYEQY